Below are 22 T cell receptor beta chains sequenced from a single sample in a study of shared clonotypes between healthy human individuals. Measured with immunoSEQ multiplex PCR; TCRdb has only the in-frame clones, and not every one. The sample lists 950,000 to 1,300,000 clones, 60% to 80% occurring once. The sample comprised memory CD4+ T cells sorted from blood. Subset of the sample: CD45RA-negative fraction. These receptors all come from a man in his late teens or twenties in good health.

The rearrangement uses TRBV10-2 and TRBJ1-5; 7 bases are shared with TRBD1. This CDR3 is 13 amino acids long. In germline, CDR1 is WSHSY, CDR2 SAAADI. The J segment lost 4 bases and the V segment lost 6 bases, leaving 3 bases of the junction unmatched. The CDR3 bases are TGCGCCAGCAGCGGACAGGAGAATCAGCCCCAGCATTTT. Amino acid sequence: CASSGQENQPQHF.

The chain carries TRBV5-4 and TRBJ2-5; D remains ambiguous. Germline values: CDR1 SGHNT, CDR2 YYREEE (reference sequence). V was trimmed by 4 bases and J by 4 bases, leaving 11 bases between them. This CDR3 is built from 13 residues. DNA of the CDR3: TGTGCCAGCAGCCCCGAGTGGGGAGAGACCCAGTACTTC. Residues: CASSPEWGETQYF.

J is TRBJ2-7 and V is TRBV28; possible D gene TRBD2, 6 bases. The CDR3 has 11 amino acids. The germline V gene has CDR1 MDHEN and CDR2 SYDVKM. Trimming removed 11 bases from V and 7 bases from J, with 15 bases in between. The CDR3 DNA reads TGTGCCGGGGGGAGTATTAGTGAGCAGTACTTC. Protein sequence: CAGGSISEQYF. The variable domain in full, with the rest retrieved from reference TRBV28 and TRBJ2-7, is DVKVTQSSRYLVKRTGEKVFLECVQDMDHENMFWYRQDPGLGLRLIYFSYDVKMKEKGDIPEGYSVSREKKERFSLILESASTNQTSMYLCAGGSISEQYFGPGTRLTVT.

This chain uses TRBV7-9 with TRBJ1-4; D is perhaps TRBD1 (6 bases). Trimming removed 8 bases at V and 7 bases at J, with 17 bases between. The CDR3 runs 14 residues. From germline, CDR1 is SEHNR and CDR2 FQNEAQ (reference sequence). CDR3 bases: TGTGCCAGCTCTAACGGCAGGGGTGCTGAAAAACTGTTTTTT. Protein sequence: CASSNGRGAEKLFF.

In its sample, this clone was seen a few times. The rearrangement uses TRBV29-1 and TRBJ1-1; D is undetermined. Germline CDR1 reads SQVTM; CDR2 reads ANQGSEA. The V end lost 2 bases, the J end lost 1 base, and 8 bases lay between the germline ends. The CDR3 has 13 residues. CDR3 coding DNA: TGCAGCGTTGAATTGGTGCAGAACACTGAAGCTTTCTTT. This sequence encodes CSVELVQNTEAFF.

This clone came up a few times. J is TRBJ2-1 and V is TRBV11-2; the match to TRBD2 covers 13 bases. Germline loops: CDR1 SGHAT, CDR2 FQNNGV. V shed 5 bases and J 9 bases; nucleotides not matched to a gene: 4. CDR3 size: 14 residues. The CDR3 DNA reads TGTGCCAGCAGCATGGGACTAGCGGGACGTGAGCAGTTCTTC. It translates to CASSMGLAGREQFF.

The chain recombines TRBV5-1 with TRBJ2-3; D uncertain. Trimming removed 2 bases at V and 2 bases at J, with 12 bases between. The germline gives CDR1 SGHRS, CDR2 YFSETQ. The CDR3 has 15 amino acids. The CDR3, as DNA: TGCGCCAGCAGCTTTGCAGCCGTGAACACAGATACGCAGTATTTT. This encodes CASSFAAVNTDTQYF.

This clone has only a few counts. This likely comes from a read error, as the CDR3 has no conserved phenylalanine or tryptophan at its end. The DNA is omitted, as the CDR3 cannot be located on it reliably, and the CDR3 follows TCRdb's listing. The chain joins TRBV19 to TRBJ1-1; TRBD1, the table's D call, lacks a check against the DNA. The CDR3 totals 11 residues, both ends included. CDR1 LNHDA and CDR2 SQIVND come from the germline V gene (reference sequence). The chain's CDR3 is CASSMGQGYQL.

This clone was observed at least ten times. Other DNA sequences within the sample encode an identical CDR3. This chain uses TRBV7-2 with TRBJ1-1; maybe TRBD1 (6 bases). V was trimmed by 5 bases and J by 1 base, leaving 17 bases between them. CDR3 length: 16 residues. The germline gives CDR1 SGHTA, CDR2 FQGNSA. DNA for the CDR3: TGTGCCAGCAGCCCTAGGGGGGGGTCGCGGAACACTGAAGCTTTCTTT. Amino acid sequence: CASSPRGGSRNTEAFF.

In its sample, this clone was seen a few times. The genes are TRBV29-1 and TRBJ1-5; D not resolved. Trimming cost V 5 bases and J 4 bases, with 12 bases left between them. The CDR3 contains 13 residues. Germline CDR1 reads SQVTM; CDR2 reads ANQGSEA. The CDR3 DNA reads as TGCAGCGTTTCTGGAACTGGGAATCAGCCCCAGCATTTT. The encoded protein is CSVSGTGNQPQHF.

The rearrangement joins TRBV19 to TRBJ1-5, with 7 positions matching TRBD1. The CDR3 length is 15 residues. V trimming: 4 bases; J trimming: 6 bases; junction bases outside the gene matches: 9. Germline-derived CDR1 and CDR2 are LNHDA and SQIVND (reference sequence). The CDR3 here is CASSTQTGSGQPQHF. DNA for the CDR3: TGTGCCAGTAGTACCCAGACAGGGTCTGGTCAGCCCCAGCATTTT.

CDR3 nucleotide sequence: TGTGCCAGCAGCTTAGCCCCTAGCGGGTTTTCTACGGTC. Translating it yields CASSLAPSGFSTV. The rearrangement uses TRBV11-3 and TRBJ2-7; 8 bases are a match to TRBD2. This CDR3 contains 13 residues. Germline lookup yields CDR1 SGHNT and CDR2 YENEEA.

The chain couples TRBV7-2 to TRBJ2-5; tentative D call: TRBD1 (6 bases). CDR1 and CDR2 from the germline V gene are SGHTA and FQGNSA. This CDR3 has 14 residues. V lost 0 bases and J lost 3, with 8 bases in between. CDR3 DNA: TGTGCCAGCAGCTTAGCGCCAGGGGAAGAGACCCAGTACTTC. As protein: CASSLAPGEETQYF. The entire variable domain, with the rest obtained from reference TRBV7-2 and TRBJ2-5, is as follows: GAGVSQSPSNKVTEKGKDVELRCDPISGHTALYWYRQSLGQGLEFLIYFQGNSAPDKSGLPSDRFSAERTGGSVSTLTIQRTQQEDSAVYLCASSLAPGEETQYFGPGTRLLVL.

The gene calls are TRBV7-2 and TRBJ1-2; D remains ambiguous. The germline V and J ends were trimmed by 7 bases and 8 bases, with 17 bases remaining between them. Germline V gene sequence: CDR1 SGHTA, CDR2 FQGNSA. The CDR3 covers 13 residues. The chain's CDR3 is CASTGNSLRGYTF. CDR3 DNA: TGTGCCAGCACCGGGAATAGTCTTAGAGGCTACACCTTC.

The CDR3 sequence: CASSFSSDTQYF. The CDR3 DNA reads TGCGCCAGCAGCTTTTCATCAGATACGCAGTATTTT. The rearrangement joins TRBV5-1 to TRBJ2-3, with D unclear. Germline V gene lookup returns CDR1 SGHRS and CDR2 YFSETQ. V dropped 2 bases and J dropped 4 bases, with 5 bases sitting between them. This CDR3 comprises 12 residues.

CDR3 sequence reads: CASSGQVNEQFF. The DNA of the CDR3 is TGTGCCAGCAGTGGACAGGTCAATGAGCAGTTCTTC. The V and J genes are TRBV6-5 and TRBJ2-1; 7 nucleotides match TRBD1. The CDR3 runs to 12 residues. CDR1 is MNHEY, CDR2 SVGAGI, per germline. V was pared by 5 bases and J by 6 bases, with 1 base of the junction left unmatched.

The chain has TRBV4-2 and TRBJ2-5; 8 nucleotides match TRBD2. V gave up 2 bases and J gave up 4 bases; unmatched junction bases: 9. The CDR3 is made up of 16 amino acids. From germline, CDR1 is LGHNA and CDR2 YNFKEQ. The CDR3 is CASSQNSGLVRETQYF. CDR3 bases: TGTGCCAGCAGCCAAAATTCGGGACTAGTACGAGAGACCCAGTACTTC.

CDR3 loop: CAITPGLAGVETQYF. DNA of the CDR3: TGTGCCATCACTCCGGGACTAGCGGGGGTTGAGACCCAGTACTTC. The chain is built from TRBV10-3 and TRBJ2-5; TRBD2 agrees at 14 bases. The CDR3 totals 15 residues. Germline CDR1 is ENHRY and CDR2 is SYGVKD. The trim removed 7 bases at V and 5 bases at J, leaving 6 bases unmatched.

This clone was counted once. The chain uses TRBV10-3 and TRBJ2-7; D is perhaps TRBD1 or TRBD2 (6 bases each). CDR3 length: 14 residues. CDR1 is ENHRY, CDR2 SYGVKD, per germline. With 7 bases removed from V and 5 bases from J, the gap between germline ends came to 18 bases. CDR3 protein: CAITRSGANNEQYF. For the CDR3, the DNA is TGTGCCATCACGAGGTCGGGGGCAAACAACGAGCAGTACTTC.

The chain employs TRBV5-4 and TRBJ1-1, with a tentative D call TRBD1 (5 bases). Germline lookup yields CDR1 SGHNT and CDR2 YYREEE (reference sequence). V was pared by 4 bases and J by 0 bases, with 13 bases between. The CDR3 loop spans 15 amino acids. The CDR3 protein is CASSKEQAMNTEAFF. DNA for the CDR3: TGTGCCAGCAGCAAGGAACAGGCAATGAACACTGAAGCTTTCTTT.

The V call is TRBV7-2, the J call TRBJ1-1; possible D gene TRBD1, 6 bases. V gave up 1 base and J gave up 8 bases, with 14 bases separating them. CDR3 size: 14 residues. Germline V gives CDR1 SGHTA, CDR2 FQGNSA. CDR3 region: CASSLVAGQLEAFF. The CDR3 DNA follows: TGTGCCAGCAGCTTAGTTGCGGGACAACTCGAAGCTTTCTTT.

V is TRBV5-4 and J is TRBJ2-6; D possibly corresponds to TRBD1 (6 bases). The V and J ends lost 0 bases and 0 bases respectively, with 10 bases between them. The CDR3 is 17 residues long. Germline V gene lookup returns CDR1 SGHNT and CDR2 YYREEE (reference sequence). CDR3 sequence: CASSLGGRNSGANVLTF. The CDR3 DNA reads as TGTGCCAGCAGCTTGGGGGGGCGGAACTCTGGGGCCAACGTCCTGACTTTC.